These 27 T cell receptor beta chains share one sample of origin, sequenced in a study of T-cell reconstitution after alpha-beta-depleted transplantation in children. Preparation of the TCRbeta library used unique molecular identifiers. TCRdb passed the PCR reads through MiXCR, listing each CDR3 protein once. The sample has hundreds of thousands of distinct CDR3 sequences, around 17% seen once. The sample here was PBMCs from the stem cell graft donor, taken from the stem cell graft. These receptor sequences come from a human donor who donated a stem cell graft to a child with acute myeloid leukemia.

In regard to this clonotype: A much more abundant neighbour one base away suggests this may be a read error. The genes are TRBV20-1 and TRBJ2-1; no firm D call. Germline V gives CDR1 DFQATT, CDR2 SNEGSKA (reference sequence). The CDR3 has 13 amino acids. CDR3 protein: CCAFLSNYNEQFF. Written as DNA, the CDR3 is TGCTGTGCTTTTCTGTCGAACTACAATGAGCAGTTCTTC.

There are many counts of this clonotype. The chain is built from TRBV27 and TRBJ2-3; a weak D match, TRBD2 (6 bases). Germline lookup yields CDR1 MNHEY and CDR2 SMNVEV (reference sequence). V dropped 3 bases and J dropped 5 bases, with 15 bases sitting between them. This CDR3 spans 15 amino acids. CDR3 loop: CASSLGGTGGDTQYF. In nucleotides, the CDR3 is TGTGCCAGCAGTTTGGGCGGGACCGGTGGAGATACGCAGTATTTT.

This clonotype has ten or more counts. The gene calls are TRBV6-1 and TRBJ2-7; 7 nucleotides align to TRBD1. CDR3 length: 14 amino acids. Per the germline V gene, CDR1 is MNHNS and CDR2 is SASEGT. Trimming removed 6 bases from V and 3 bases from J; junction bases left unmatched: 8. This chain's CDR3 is CASSSPGTDYEQYF. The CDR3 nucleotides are TGTGCCAGCAGCTCCCCTGGGACAGACTACGAGCAGTACTTC.

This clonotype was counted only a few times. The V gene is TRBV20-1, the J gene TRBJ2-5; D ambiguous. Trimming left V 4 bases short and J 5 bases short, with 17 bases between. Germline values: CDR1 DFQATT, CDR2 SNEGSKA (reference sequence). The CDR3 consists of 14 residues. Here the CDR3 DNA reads TGCAGTGCTACAGGTCCTGATGGGTCGGAGACCCAGTACTTC. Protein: CSATGPDGSETQYF.

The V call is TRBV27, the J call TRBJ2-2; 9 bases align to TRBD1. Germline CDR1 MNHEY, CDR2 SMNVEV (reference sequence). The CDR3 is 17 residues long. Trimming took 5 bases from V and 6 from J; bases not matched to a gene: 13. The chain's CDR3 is CASSTGQGMGNAGELFF. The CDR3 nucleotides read TGTGCCAGCAGTACGGGACAGGGTATGGGAAACGCCGGGGAGCTGTTTTTT.

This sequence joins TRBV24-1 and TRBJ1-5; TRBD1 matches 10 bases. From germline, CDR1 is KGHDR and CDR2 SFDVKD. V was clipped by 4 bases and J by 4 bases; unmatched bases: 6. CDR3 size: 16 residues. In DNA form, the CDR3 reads TGTGCCACCAGTGACGGGGACAGGGGCAGGAATCAGCCCCAGCATTTT. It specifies CATSDGDRGRNQPQHF.

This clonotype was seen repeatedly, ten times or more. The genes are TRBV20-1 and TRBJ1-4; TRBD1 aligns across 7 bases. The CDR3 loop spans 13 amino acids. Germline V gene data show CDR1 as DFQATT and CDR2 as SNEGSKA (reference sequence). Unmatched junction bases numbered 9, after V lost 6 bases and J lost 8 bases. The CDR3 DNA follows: TGCAGTGCCACAGGGGATGGTAACGAAAAACTGTTTTTT. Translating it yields CSATGDGNEKLFF.

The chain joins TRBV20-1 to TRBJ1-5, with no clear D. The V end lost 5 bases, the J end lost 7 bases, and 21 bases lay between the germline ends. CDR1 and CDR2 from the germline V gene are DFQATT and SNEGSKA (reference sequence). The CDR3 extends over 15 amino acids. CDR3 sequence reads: CSAEGGGLGGQPQHF. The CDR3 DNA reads TGCAGTGCTGAAGGAGGAGGCCTTGGAGGACAGCCCCAGCATTTT.

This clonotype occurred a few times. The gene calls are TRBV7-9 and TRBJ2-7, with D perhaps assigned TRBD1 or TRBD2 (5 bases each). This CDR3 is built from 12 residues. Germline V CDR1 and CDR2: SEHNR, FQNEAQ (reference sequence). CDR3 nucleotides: TGTGTTCTCCGGGGACCTCCCTACGAGCAGTACGTC. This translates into CVLRGPPYEQYV.

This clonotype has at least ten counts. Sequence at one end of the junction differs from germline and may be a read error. The CDR3 loop reads CSAPTGMQVTQYF. For the CDR3, the DNA is TGCAGTGCACCGACAGGGATGCAAGTGACCCAGTACTTC. The J gene is TRBJ2-5, the V gene TRBV20-1; 7 bases line up with TRBD1. The CDR3 is 13 residues long. CDR1 and CDR2 (germline): DFQATT, SNEGSKA (reference sequence).

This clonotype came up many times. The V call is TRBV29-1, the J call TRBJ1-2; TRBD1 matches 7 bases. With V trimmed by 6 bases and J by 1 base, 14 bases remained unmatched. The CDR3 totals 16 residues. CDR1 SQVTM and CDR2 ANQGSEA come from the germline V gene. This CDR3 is CSVPDRAKESNYGYTF. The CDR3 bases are TGCAGCGTCCCCGACAGGGCGAAAGAAAGTAACTATGGCTACACCTTC.

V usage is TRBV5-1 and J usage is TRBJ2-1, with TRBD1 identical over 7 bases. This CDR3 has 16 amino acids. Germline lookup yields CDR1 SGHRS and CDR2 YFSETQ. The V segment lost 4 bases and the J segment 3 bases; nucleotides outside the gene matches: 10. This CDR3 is CASSPDRDRVYNEQFF. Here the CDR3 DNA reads TGCGCCAGCAGCCCCGACCGGGACAGAGTCTACAATGAGCAGTTCTTC.

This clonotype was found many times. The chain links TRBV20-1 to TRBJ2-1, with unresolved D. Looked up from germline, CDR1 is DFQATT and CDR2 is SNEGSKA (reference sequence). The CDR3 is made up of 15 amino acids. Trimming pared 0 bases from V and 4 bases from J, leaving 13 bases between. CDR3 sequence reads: CSARDAEMGYNEQFF. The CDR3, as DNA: TGCAGTGCTAGAGATGCTGAGATGGGGTACAATGAGCAGTTCTTC.

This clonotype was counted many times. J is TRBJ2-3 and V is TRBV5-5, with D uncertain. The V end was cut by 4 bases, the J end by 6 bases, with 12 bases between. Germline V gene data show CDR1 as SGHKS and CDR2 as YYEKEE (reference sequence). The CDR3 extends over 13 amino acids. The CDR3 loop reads CASSPPGGDTQYF. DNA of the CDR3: TGTGCCAGCAGCCCTCCGGGTGGGGATACGCAGTATTTT.

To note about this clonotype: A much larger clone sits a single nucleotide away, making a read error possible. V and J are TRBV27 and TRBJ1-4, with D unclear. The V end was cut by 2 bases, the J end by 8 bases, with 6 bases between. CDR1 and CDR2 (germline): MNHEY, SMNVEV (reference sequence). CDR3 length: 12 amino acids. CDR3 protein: CASSLIGEKLFF. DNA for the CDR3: TGTGCCAGCAGTTTAATAGGGGAAAAACTGTTTTTT.

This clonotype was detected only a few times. The CDR3 DNA follows: TGCAGTGCTAGTCGACTACAGGGAGACTATGGCTACACCTTC. It specifies CSASRLQGDYGYTF. This sequence joins TRBV20-1 and TRBJ1-2; tentatively, D is TRBD1 (6 bases). CDR1 DFQATT and CDR2 SNEGSKA come from the germline V gene (reference sequence). The V end lost 3 bases, the J end lost 3 bases, and 14 bases lay between the germline ends. CDR3 size: 14 residues.

In nucleotides, the CDR3 is TGTGCCACCAGTGACACGGTCGAGGGCACAGATACGCAGTATTTT. Translating gives CATSDTVEGTDTQYF. The genes are TRBV24-1 and TRBJ2-3, with D hard to call. V was shortened by 4 bases and J by 1 base, with 11 bases between the two germline ends. Germline V gene lookup returns CDR1 KGHDR and CDR2 SFDVKD. CDR3 length: 15 amino acids.

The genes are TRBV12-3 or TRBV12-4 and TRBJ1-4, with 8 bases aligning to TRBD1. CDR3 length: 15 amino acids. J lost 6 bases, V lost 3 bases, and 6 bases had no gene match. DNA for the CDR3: TGTGCCAGCAGTTTTGAGGACAGGGAACATGAAAAACTGTTTTTT. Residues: CASSFEDREHEKLFF.

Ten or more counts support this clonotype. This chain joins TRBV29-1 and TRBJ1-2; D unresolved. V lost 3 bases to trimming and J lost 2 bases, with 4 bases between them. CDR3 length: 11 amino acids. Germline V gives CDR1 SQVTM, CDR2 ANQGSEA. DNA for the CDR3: TGCAGCGTTGACCCCAACTATGGCTACACCTTC. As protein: CSVDPNYGYTF.

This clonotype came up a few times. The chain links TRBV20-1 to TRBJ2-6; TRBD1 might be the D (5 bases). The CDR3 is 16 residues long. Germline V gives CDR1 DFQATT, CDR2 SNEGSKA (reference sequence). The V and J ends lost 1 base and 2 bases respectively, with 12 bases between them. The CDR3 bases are TGCAGTGCTAGAGTCCCGCCAGGGACTGGGGCCAACGTCCTGACTTTC. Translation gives CSARVPPGTGANVLTF.

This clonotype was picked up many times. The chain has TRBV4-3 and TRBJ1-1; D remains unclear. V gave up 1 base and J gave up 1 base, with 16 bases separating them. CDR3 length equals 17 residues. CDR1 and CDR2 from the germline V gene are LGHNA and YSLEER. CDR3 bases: TGCGCCAGCAGCCAAGGGGGTGGCTGGGGAAGGAACACTGAAGCTTTCTTT. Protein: CASSQGGGWGRNTEAFF.

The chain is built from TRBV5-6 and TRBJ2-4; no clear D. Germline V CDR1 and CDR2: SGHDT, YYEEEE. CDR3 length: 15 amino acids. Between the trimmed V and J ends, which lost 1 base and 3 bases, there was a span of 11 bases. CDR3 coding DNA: TGTGCCAGCAGCTTGACCGGGTTGAACAAAAACATTCAGTACTTC. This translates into CASSLTGLNKNIQYF.

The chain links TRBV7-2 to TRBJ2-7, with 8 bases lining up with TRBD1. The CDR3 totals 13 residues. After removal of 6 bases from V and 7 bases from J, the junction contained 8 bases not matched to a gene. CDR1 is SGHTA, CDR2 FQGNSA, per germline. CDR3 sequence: CASSRDRPREQYF. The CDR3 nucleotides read TGTGCCAGCAGTCGGGACAGGCCACGAGAGCAGTACTTC.

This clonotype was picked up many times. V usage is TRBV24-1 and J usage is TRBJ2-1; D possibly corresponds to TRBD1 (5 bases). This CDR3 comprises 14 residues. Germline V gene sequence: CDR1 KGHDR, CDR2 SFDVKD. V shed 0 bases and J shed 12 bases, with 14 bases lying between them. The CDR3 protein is CATSDLQGDGRQFF. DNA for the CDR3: TGTGCCACCAGTGATTTGCAAGGGGATGGTAGGCAGTTCTTC.

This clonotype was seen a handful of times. The CDR3 DNA is TGCAGTGCTAGAGGGCCTCCAAGGCGAGCGGGGGGGACGACGAGCTCCTACGAGCAGTACTTC. Translating gives CSARGPPRRAGGTTSSYEQYF. The chain employs TRBV20-1 and TRBJ2-7; 10 nucleotides line up with TRBD2. The CDR3 loop spans 21 amino acids. Germline V gene data show CDR1 as DFQATT and CDR2 as SNEGSKA (reference sequence). V dropped 1 base and J dropped 0; count of bases not matched to a gene: 21.

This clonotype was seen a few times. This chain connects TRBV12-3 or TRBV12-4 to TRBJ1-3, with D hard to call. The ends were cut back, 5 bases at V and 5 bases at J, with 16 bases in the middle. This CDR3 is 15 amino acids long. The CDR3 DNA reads TGTGCCAGCAGTGGAGGGTTCATTGAGCGAAACACCATATATTTT. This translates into CASSGGFIERNTIYF.

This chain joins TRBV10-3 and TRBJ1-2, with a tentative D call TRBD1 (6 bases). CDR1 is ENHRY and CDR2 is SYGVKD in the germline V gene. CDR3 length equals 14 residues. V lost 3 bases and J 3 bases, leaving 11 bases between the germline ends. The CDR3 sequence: CAISDLDSYYGYTF. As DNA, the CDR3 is TGTGCCATCAGTGATTTGGACAGCTACTATGGCTACACCTTC.